This TCR beta chain was identified in a study of OX40 agonist ivuxolimab in advanced cancers. Germline V lookup: CDR1 LNHDA, CDR2 SQIVND (reference sequence). Deletions cut 7 bases from V and 0 bases from J, with 6 bases between. The CDR3 spans 13 residues. Clones were read by immunoSEQ multiplex PCR, and TCRdb kept only the in-frame ones, dropping some. The sample carries 59,000 or so clones, roughly 82% recorded once. The V call is TRBV19, the J call TRBJ2-2; a weak D match, TRBD1 (5 bases). The sequence was obtained from an adult with an advanced solid tumor such as melanoma, head and neck, liver or kidney cancer. Sequences were derived from CD4+ or CD8+ T cells sorted from blood, sampled in a trial of the OX40 agonist ivuxolimab. The CDR3 sequence is CASTGSNTGELFF. In DNA, the CDR3 is TGTGCCAGTACAGGGTCGAACACCGGGGAGCTGTTTTTT.